The source of this T cell receptor beta chain is a study of shared clonotypes between healthy human individuals. The CDR3 consists of 14 residues. Germline V gene data show CDR1 as SNHLY and CDR2 as FYNNEI. Trimming took off 8 bases at V and 6 bases at J, with 17 bases between the two ends. A single count supports this clone. The assay was immunoSEQ multiplex PCR, and TCRdb's table has in-frame clones only and misses some. The data contain around 1,900,000 clones, over 85% of them seen just once; the ten biggest clones take up about 1.7%. The naive CD8 subset, CD45RO-negative cells positively selected for CCR7, excluded terminally differentiated effector memory CD45RA+ cells.

V gene TRBV2 combines with J gene TRBJ2-1, with D uncertain. This receptor was obtained from a young man in good health. Some clones in this sample may be carry-over from other donors' samples. The specimen sequenced was naive CD8+ T cells from PBMCs. The CDR3 loop reads CASSFRERSNEQFF. Here the CDR3 DNA reads TGTGCCAGCTCCTTTAGAGAGAGATCCAATGAGCAGTTCTTC.